This T cell receptor (beta chain) was observed in a study of cytomegalovirus exposure and HLA in healthy donors. Vbeta (60) and Jbeta (13) primers were used in the PCR. Using immunoSEQ multiplex PCR, the repertoire was profiled, and TCRdb retains in-frame clones only, with some absent. The sample yields approximately 92,000 clones, around 85% seen once. Trimming cost V 5 bases and J 0 bases, with 5 bases left between them. This CDR3 has 13 amino acids. Germline V lookup: CDR1 SGHNT, CDR2 YYREEE (reference sequence). The chain links TRBV5-4 to TRBJ1-4; no clear D. The source material was PBMCs. This TCR derives from a girl aged 2 to 10 in good health and CMV-seropositive. CDR3 protein: CASSDTTNEKLFF. Written as DNA, the CDR3 is TGTGCCAGCAGTGACACAACTAATGAAAAACTGTTTTTT.